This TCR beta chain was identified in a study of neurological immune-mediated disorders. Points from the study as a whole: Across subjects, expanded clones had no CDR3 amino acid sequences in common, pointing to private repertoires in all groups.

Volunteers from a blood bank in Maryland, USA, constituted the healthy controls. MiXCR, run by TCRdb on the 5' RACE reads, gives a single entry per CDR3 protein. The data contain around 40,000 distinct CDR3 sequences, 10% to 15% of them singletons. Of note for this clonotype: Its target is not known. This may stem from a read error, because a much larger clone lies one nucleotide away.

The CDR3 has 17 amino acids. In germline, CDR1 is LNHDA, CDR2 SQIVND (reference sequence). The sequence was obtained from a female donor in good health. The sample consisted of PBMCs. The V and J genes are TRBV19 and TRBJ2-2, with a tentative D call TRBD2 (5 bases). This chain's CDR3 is CASSPLGRRPDTGELVF. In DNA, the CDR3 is TGTGCCAGTAGCCCCCTGGGGAGACGCCCCGACACCGGGGAGCTGGTTTTT.